This is a list of T cell receptor beta chains from one sample in a study of OX40 agonist ivuxolimab in advanced cancers. The table came from immunoSEQ multiplex PCR; TCRdb's copy has only in-frame clones and leaves some out. The table lists about 19,000 clones, over 80% of them singletons. Sequences were derived from CD4+ or CD8+ T cells sorted from blood, sampled in a trial of the OX40 agonist ivuxolimab. The receptors derive from an adult with an advanced solid tumor such as melanoma, head and neck, liver or kidney cancer. Both conserved end residues are part of each CDR3. Each record gives: J gene, D gene, clone size, V gene, CDR3 protein, CDR3 DNA. D genes are given only for firm matches. Not all rows give a size; the values are once, few, many and, for expanded clones, a class.

j_call: TRBJ1-1; d_call: .; clone_size: .; v_call: TRBV16; cdr3_aa: CASSQSAEAFF; cdr3_nt: TGTGCCAGCAGCCAATCTGCCGAAGCTTTCTTT
j_call: TRBJ2-1; d_call: TRBD2; clone_size: .; v_call: TRBV4-2; cdr3_aa: CASSQRLAGGQGEQFF; cdr3_nt: TGTGCCAGCAGCCAACGACTAGCGGGGGGGCAAGGTGAGCAGTTCTTC
j_call: TRBJ1-2; d_call: .; clone_size: .; v_call: TRBV6-1; cdr3_aa: CASSDFGGANYGYTF; cdr3_nt: TGTGCCAGCAGTGATTTCGGGGGAGCTAACTATGGCTACACCTTC
j_call: TRBJ1-5; d_call: .; clone_size: .; v_call: TRBV27; cdr3_aa: CATQMAGGNQPQHF; cdr3_nt: TGTGCCACTCAGATGGCCGGCGGCAATCAGCCCCAGCATTTT
j_call: TRBJ2-4; d_call: TRBD2; clone_size: .; v_call: TRBV6-1; cdr3_aa: CASRPRTSGGDIQYF; cdr3_nt: TGTGCCAGCAGACCCCGGACTAGCGGCGGGGACATTCAGTACTTC
j_call: TRBJ1-1; d_call: .; clone_size: .; v_call: TRBV5-5; cdr3_aa: CASEADQAFF; cdr3_nt: TGTGCCAGCGAGGCAGATCAAGCTTTCTTT
j_call: TRBJ2-2; d_call: .; clone_size: .; v_call: TRBV30; cdr3_aa: CAWSLNRDGAGELFF; cdr3_nt: TGTGCCTGGAGCCTAAACCGGGACGGAGCAGGGGAGCTGTTTTTT
j_call: TRBJ1-5; d_call: .; clone_size: .; v_call: TRBV28; cdr3_aa: CASSATGIGFNQPQHF; cdr3_nt: TGTGCCAGCTCTGCCACAGGGATCGGATTCAATCAGCCCCAGCATTTT
j_call: TRBJ2-1; d_call: .; clone_size: many; v_call: TRBV5-1; cdr3_aa: CASSGNNEQFF; cdr3_nt: TGCGCCAGCAGCGGGAACAATGAGCAGTTCTTC
j_call: TRBJ2-7; d_call: TRBD2; clone_size: once; v_call: TRBV14; cdr3_aa: CASSLGGGEQYF; cdr3_nt: TGTGCCAGCAGCCTCGGGGGGGGCGAGCAGTACTTC
j_call: TRBJ1-5; d_call: .; clone_size: .; v_call: TRBV7-6; cdr3_aa: CASSQDGFQPQHF; cdr3_nt: TGTGCCAGCAGCCAAGATGGTTTTCAGCCCCAGCATTTT
j_call: TRBJ1-1; d_call: .; clone_size: .; v_call: TRBV7-3; cdr3_aa: CASSLNPAVTEAFF; cdr3_nt: TGTGCCAGCAGCTTAAATCCGGCGGTCACTGAAGCTTTCTTT
j_call: TRBJ2-1; d_call: .; clone_size: .; v_call: TRBV28; cdr3_aa: CASSWRYNEQFF; cdr3_nt: TGTGCCAGCAGCTGGCGTTACAATGAGCAGTTCTTC
j_call: TRBJ2-6; d_call: .; clone_size: .; v_call: TRBV9; cdr3_aa: CASRTAASGANVLTF; cdr3_nt: TGTGCCAGCCGAACAGCCGCCTCTGGGGCCAACGTCCTGACTTTC
j_call: TRBJ1-1; d_call: TRBD1; clone_size: .; v_call: TRBV30; cdr3_aa: CAWSGGTAGLGTEAFF; cdr3_nt: TGTGCCTGGAGTGGGGGGACAGCTGGGCTGGGGACTGAAGCTTTCTTT
j_call: TRBJ2-7; d_call: .; clone_size: .; v_call: TRBV14; cdr3_aa: CASSHTAGTYEQYF; cdr3_nt: TGTGCCAGCAGCCATACAGCAGGAACCTACGAGCAGTACTTC
j_call: TRBJ2-2; d_call: .; clone_size: .; v_call: TRBV4-3; cdr3_aa: CASSQDRTAAGELFF; cdr3_nt: TGCGCCAGCAGCCAAGATCGAACAGCCGCCGGGGAGCTGTTTTTT
j_call: TRBJ1-4; d_call: TRBD1; clone_size: few; v_call: TRBV14; cdr3_aa: CASGPGQGLGREKLFF; cdr3_nt: TGTGCCAGTGGACCGGGACAGGGCCTCGGTCGGGAAAAACTGTTTTTT
j_call: TRBJ2-3; d_call: TRBD1; clone_size: few; v_call: TRBV7-9; cdr3_aa: CASSLPFSGTGTTDTQYF; cdr3_nt: TGTGCCAGCAGCTTACCTTTTTCCGGGACAGGGACCACAGATACGCAGTATTTT
j_call: TRBJ2-1; d_call: .; clone_size: .; v_call: TRBV18; cdr3_aa: CASSPPRLAIGNEQFF; cdr3_nt: TGTGCCAGCTCACCACCGAGGCTGGCTATCGGAAATGAGCAGTTCTTC
j_call: TRBJ1-2; d_call: TRBD1; clone_size: .; v_call: TRBV9; cdr3_aa: CASSDGQGLYYGYTF; cdr3_nt: TGTGCCAGCAGCGACGGACAGGGGTTATACTATGGCTACACCTTC
j_call: TRBJ2-7; d_call: .; clone_size: .; v_call: TRBV18; cdr3_aa: CASSPLDTEPSYEQYF; cdr3_nt: TGTGCCAGCTCACCACTCGACACCGAGCCCTCCTACGAGCAGTACTTC
j_call: TRBJ2-7; d_call: TRBD1; clone_size: medium-sized; v_call: TRBV6-1; cdr3_aa: CASSATGGYEQYF; cdr3_nt: TGTGCCAGTTCAGCGACAGGGGGCTACGAGCAGTACTTC
j_call: TRBJ1-5; d_call: .; clone_size: few; v_call: TRBV10-3; cdr3_aa: CAISEDFNQPQHF; cdr3_nt: TGTGCCATCAGTGAGGATTTCAATCAGCCCCAGCATTTT
j_call: TRBJ1-5; d_call: .; clone_size: .; v_call: TRBV18; cdr3_aa: CASSPAALINSNQPQHF; cdr3_nt: TGTGCCAGCTCACCAGCGGCACTTATTAATAGCAATCAGCCCCAGCATTTT